The TCR beta chain described here comes from a study of shared T cell receptors in the human thymus. CDR1 is SGHVS and CDR2 is FNYEAQ in the germline V gene. Unmatched junction bases numbered 7, after V lost 3 bases and J lost 1 base. The CDR3 sequence is 16 residues long. Libraries were prepared by immunoSEQ multiplex PCR; TCRdb keeps only in-frame clonotypes and omits some of them. The table includes about 380,000 clones, 95% detected once. This TCR was recovered from a human donor. This chain joins TRBV7-6 and TRBJ2-7; 9 nucleotides line up with TRBD2. Sequencing input: thymocytes. The CDR3 here is CASSFEGLADSYEQYF. CDR3 coding DNA: TGTGCCAGCAGCTTCGAGGGACTAGCAGATTCCTACGAGCAGTACTTC.